A single sample gave rise to the 7 T cell receptor beta chains below, sequenced in a study of shared clonotypes between healthy human individuals. CD45RO-negative, CCR7-positively selected cells formed the naive CD8 fraction, excluding terminally differentiated effector memory CD45RA+ cells. Generated by immunoSEQ multiplex PCR, the TCRdb table keeps only in-frame clones and is missing some. The sample lists roughly 2.1 million clones, 85% to 95% seen once, with 1.5% to 2% in the top ten. Material for sequencing was naive CD8+ T cells from PBMCs. Receptors were obtained from a man younger than 35 in good health. Some clones in this sample may be carry-over from other donors' samples.

The J gene is TRBJ1-1, the V gene TRBV5-1, with D perhaps matching TRBD1 (5 bases). Deletions cut 4 bases from V and 3 bases from J, with 10 bases between. The CDR3 runs 13 residues. CDR1 is SGHRS, CDR2 YFSETQ, per germline. The CDR3 sequence is CASSPLGDTEAFF. The CDR3 DNA sequence: TGCGCCAGCAGCCCCCTGGGGGACACTGAAGCTTTCTTT.

The V and J genes are TRBV6-4 and TRBJ2-1; 7 bases line up with TRBD2. V was pared by 5 bases and J by 4 bases, with 5 bases of the junction left unmatched. The CDR3 runs to 14 residues. The V gene's germline CDR1 is MRHNA and CDR2 SNTAGT. In nucleotides, the CDR3 is TGTGCCAGCAGTCCCGGGACTACATACAATGAGCAGTTCTTC. Protein sequence: CASSPGTTYNEQFF.

The chain recombines TRBV6-1 with TRBJ2-7; D might be TRBD1 (6 bases). Germline loops: CDR1 MNHNS, CDR2 SASEGT. CDR3 length: 14 residues. V was trimmed by 4 bases and J by 2 bases, leaving 12 bases between them. The CDR3: CASSARQVAYEQYF. CDR3 bases: TGTGCCAGCAGTGCCCGACAGGTAGCCTACGAGCAGTACTTC.

The rearrangement links TRBV7-9 to TRBJ2-5; either TRBD1 or TRBD2 may fit D (6 bases each). Trimming removed 6 bases from V and 0 bases from J, with 14 bases in between. The CDR3 is made up of 15 amino acids. Germline V gene sequence: CDR1 SEHNR, CDR2 FQNEAQ (reference sequence). CDR3 DNA: TGTGCCAGCAGTCTAAGGGGGGAGTACCAAGAGACCCAGTACTTC. Translating it yields CASSLRGEYQETQYF.

This chain joins TRBV27 and TRBJ2-5; possibly TRBD1 for D (5 bases). Germline-derived CDR1 and CDR2 are MNHEY and SMNVEV (reference sequence). There are 17 residues in the CDR3. Trimming stripped 4 bases from V and 2 bases from J, with 20 bases between. The CDR3 region is CASSSRRQGRNQETQYF. The CDR3 DNA reads TGTGCCAGCAGTTCCCGCAGGCAGGGCCGGAATCAAGAGACCCAGTACTTC.

The genes are TRBV4-1 and TRBJ2-1; D not certain. Trimming removed 2 bases at V and 5 bases at J, with 13 bases between. The germline V gene encodes CDR1 MGHRA and CDR2 YSYEKL. This CDR3 contains 15 residues. CDR3 protein: CASSQKRGYDNEQFF. In DNA form, the CDR3 reads TGCGCCAGCAGCCAAAAACGAGGATATGACAATGAGCAGTTCTTC.

V and J are TRBV7-9 and TRBJ2-7; 14 bases match TRBD2. The germline CDR1 and CDR2 sequences are SEHNR and FQNEAQ (reference sequence). The CDR3 runs 18 residues. The V gene end was trimmed by 8 bases and the J gene end by 5 bases; junction bases not matched to a gene: 17. The CDR3 loop is CASHPDTGTSGSRNEQYF. Here the CDR3 DNA reads TGTGCCAGCCACCCTGATACCGGGACTAGCGGGAGCAGGAACGAGCAGTACTTC.